These T cell receptor beta chains were read from a single sample in a study of cytomegalovirus exposure and HLA in healthy donors. Sequencing was performed with immunoSEQ multiplex PCR; in TCRdb, only in-frame clones are kept and a portion is missing. The sample consists of over 130,000 clones, approximately 80% of them appearing once. Sequences were obtained from PBMCs. The receptors here all came from a man aged 45-60 years in good health and CMV-seronegative. Both conserved end residues are part of each CDR3. The order of the fields is J gene, clone size, D gene, V gene, CDR3 DNA, CDR3 protein. The D gene is left open where the match is weak. Size is stated for part of the rows, as once, few or many counts, or as a class when the clone is expanded.

TRBJ1-2	-	-	TRBV29-1	TGCAGCGGGAAATCAGGGAACTATGGCTACACCTTC	CSGKSGNYGYTF
TRBJ2-4	-	TRBD1	TRBV5-4	TGTGCCAGCAGCTTCGGGACAGACAAAGCCAAAAACATTCAGTACTTC	CASSFGTDKAKNIQYF
TRBJ2-1	few	TRBD2	TRBV7-9	TGTGCCAGCAGCCCTAGCGGGAGGCTCTACAATGAGCAGTTCTTC	CASSPSGRLYNEQFF
TRBJ2-7	-	-	TRBV18	TGTGCCAGCTCACCTTCAGGAACATTTGTCTACGAGCAGTACTTC	CASSPSGTFVYEQYF
TRBJ2-7	-	TRBD1	TRBV19	TGTGCCAGTAGTACCGGGACAGGGTCCTACGAGCAGTACTTC	CASSTGTGSYEQYF
TRBJ1-2	-	-	TRBV2	TGTGCCAGCAGTGAGGGCCAGACCGGCGGCTACACCTTC	CASSEGQTGGYTF
TRBJ2-5	-	TRBD2	TRBV14	TGTGCCAGCAGCTTACGACTAGCGGGAGTGGTAGAGACCCAGTACTTC	CASSLRLAGVVETQYF
TRBJ2-7	-	-	TRBV9	TGTGCCAGCAGCGTAGCCCAGGGGCCCCCCGGGGAGCAGTACTTC	CASSVAQGPPGEQYF
TRBJ2-5	-	TRBD2	TRBV7-6	TGTGCCAGCAGCTTACCCACTAGCGGTCAAGAGACCCAGTACTTC	CASSLPTSGQETQYF
TRBJ2-7	-	-	TRBV9	TGTGCCAGCAGCCCCCCAGGAAGAACCTACGAGCAGTACTTC	CASSPPGRTYEQYF
TRBJ1-3	-	-	TRBV5-5	TGTGCCAGCAGCTCCCCGGGGGGATTGGCAGCCCGCTCTGGAAACACCATATATTTT	CASSSPGGLAARSGNTIYF
TRBJ2-7	-	-	TRBV25-1	TGTGCCAGCAGTGAATTCGGGGGGCCGGGAGAGCAGTACTTC	CASSEFGGPGEQYF
TRBJ1-3	-	-	TRBV6-1	TGTGCCAGCAGTGAAAGCCCGGGGGGGCTGCTCTCTGGAAACACCATATATTTT	CASSESPGGLLSGNTIYF
TRBJ2-2	-	TRBD1	TRBV11-2	TGTGCCAGCAGGTGGGGACAGGGCTACACCGGGGAGCTGTTTTTT	CASRWGQGYTGELFF
TRBJ1-1	-	-	TRBV19	TGTGCCAGTAGTCCAGGACTCTCGAACACTGAAGCTTTCTTT	CASSPGLSNTEAFF
TRBJ1-1	-	-	TRBV7-8	TGTGCCAGCAGCTTAGTGCAGGGGCTTTCTGAAGCTTTCTTT	CASSLVQGLSEAFF
TRBJ1-1	-	TRBD1	TRBV25-1	TGTGCCAGCAAGGAACAGGGGTTGGGGAACACTGAAGCTTTCTTT	CASKEQGLGNTEAFF
TRBJ2-5	-	TRBD2	TRBV6-4	TGTGCCAGCAGTCCGTCTAGCGGGGGGAGAGAGACCCAGTACTTC	CASSPSSGGRETQYF
TRBJ2-3	-	TRBD2	TRBV5-1	TGCGCCAGCAGCAAGGGACTAGCGGCTTCTAGCACAGATACGCAGTATTTT	CASSKGLAASSTDTQYF
TRBJ1-1	-	-	TRBV27	TGTGCCAGCAGCCAAAGACAGTTTCCGAACACTGAAGCTTTCTTT	CASSQRQFPNTEAFF
TRBJ1-5	-	-	TRBV19	TGTGCCAGTAGTATGGGAGTGCCCCAGCATTTT	CASSMGVPQHF
TRBJ2-5	-	TRBD1	TRBV6-1	TGTGCCAGCAGTGAAGGGACAGGGGTCCGAAGGGGGACCCAGTACTTC	CASSEGTGVRRGTQYF
TRBJ2-5	-	TRBD2	TRBV2	TGTGCCAGCAGAGACCGGGGGGGCCTAGAGACCCAGTACTTC	CASRDRGGLETQYF
TRBJ2-3	-	TRBD1	TRBV28	TGTGCCAGCAGTTTCCTCGGACAGGGGGTCGGGGAAGGGCAGTATTTT	CASSFLGQGVGEGQYF
TRBJ1-2	-	-	TRBV30	TGTGCCTGGAGCTCACGGGGGACTAACTATGGCTACACCTTC	CAWSSRGTNYGYTF
TRBJ2-7	-	-	TRBV2	TGTGCCAGCAAGGGGATAGAGTCCTACGAGCAGTACTTC	CASKGIESYEQYF
TRBJ2-3	few	-	TRBV5-4	TGTGCCAGCAGCTTGGCGCGCAGCGAAAGCACAGATACGCAGTATTTT	CASSLARSESTDTQYF
TRBJ2-1	-	-	TRBV28	TGTGCCAGCAGCCGACAGGCCAATGAGCAGTTCTTC	CASSRQANEQFF
TRBJ2-3	-	TRBD1	TRBV4-1	TGCGCCAGCAGCCGAGGGACAGGGGACACAGATACGCAGTATTTT	CASSRGTGDTDTQYF
TRBJ1-2	-	-	TRBV7-9	TGTGCCAGCAGCTTTGGGGCAGGGAACTATGGCTACACCTTC	CASSFGAGNYGYTF
TRBJ1-4	-	TRBD1	TRBV6-5	TGTGCCAGCAGTTTTTCAGGGGGAATGGGTGAAAAACTGTTTTTT	CASSFSGGMGEKLFF
TRBJ2-3	-	TRBD1	TRBV27	TGTGCCAGCAGTTTTGTGACACCCGGGACAGGCTCCAGCACAGATACGCAGTATTTT	CASSFVTPGTGSSTDTQYF
TRBJ2-6	-	-	TRBV14	TGTGCCAGCAGCCGACTACGCCCGCCGGCCAACGTCCTGACTTTC	CASSRLRPPANVLTF
TRBJ2-3	once	-	TRBV30	TGTGCCTGGAAGTCGGGAAAGGCGCAGTATTTT	CAWKSGKAQYF
TRBJ2-7	-	TRBD2	TRBV6-6	TGTGCCAGCAGTTTCTTAAGCGGGGGGCCTTCCTACGAGCAGTACTTC	CASSFLSGGPSYEQYF
TRBJ2-2	-	-	TRBV5-4	TGTGCCAGCAGCTTCCGACAGCCTCAGAACACCGGGGAGCTGTTTTTT	CASSFRQPQNTGELFF
TRBJ1-2	-	-	TRBV9	TGTGCCAGCAGCGTACTTTCAGGGATCGATGGCTACACCTTC	CASSVLSGIDGYTF
TRBJ1-1	-	TRBD1	TRBV28	TGTGCCAGCAGTTTACGGACAGGGGTCCGACAGAACACTGAAGCTTTCTTT	CASSLRTGVRQNTEAFF
TRBJ1-2	-	TRBD1	TRBV5-1	TGCGCCAGCAGCTTGGCCCACTTGACAGGGGATTATGGCTACACCTTC	CASSLAHLTGDYGYTF
TRBJ2-7	-	TRBD1	TRBV29-1	TGCAGCGTTCTTTATCCGGGACAGTCCTACGAGCAGTACTTC	CSVLYPGQSYEQYF
TRBJ2-7	-	TRBD2	TRBV28	TGTGCCAGCAACGGGGGGGGGTTAGCCTACGAGCAGTACTTC	CASNGGGLAYEQYF
TRBJ1-4	-	-	TRBV30	TGTGCCTGGAGTGTACTGGGCTCAACTAATGAAAAACTGTTTTTT	CAWSVLGSTNEKLFF
TRBJ1-1	-	TRBD1	TRBV19	TGTGCCAGTATCCGACAGGGGGGAGTCACTGAAGCTTTCTTT	CASIRQGGVTEAFF
TRBJ2-1	-	-	TRBV7-3	TGTGCCAGCAGCTTAGGAGGAGGAAGGGAGCAGTTCTTC	CASSLGGGREQFF
TRBJ1-4	few	TRBD1	TRBV6-6	TGTGCCAGCAGTGGACAGGGTGAAAAACTGTTTTTT	CASSGQGEKLFF
TRBJ1-4	-	TRBD1	TRBV19	TGTGCCAGTAGTCTACAGACAGGGACTGCTGAAAAACTGTTTTTT	CASSLQTGTAEKLFF
TRBJ2-3	-	TRBD1	TRBV5-1	TGCGCCAGCAGCTTGTCAACAGGGGTGACAGATACGCAGTATTTT	CASSLSTGVTDTQYF
TRBJ2-7	-	TRBD2	TRBV9	TGTGCCAGCAGCCCCGGGACTAGCGGAGCCTACGAGCAGTACTTC	CASSPGTSGAYEQYF
TRBJ1-4	-	-	TRBV5-4	TGTGCCAGCAGCTTGAGTGTGGGGGCCACTAATGAAAAACTGTTTTTT	CASSLSVGATNEKLFF
TRBJ2-6	-	TRBD1	TRBV5-4	TGTGCCAGCAGCGTTAAGGGGACAGGGGTCCCTGGGGCCAACGTCCTGACTTTC	CASSVKGTGVPGANVLTF
TRBJ2-3	-	TRBD2	TRBV6-1	TGTGCCAGCAGTGAGCTAGCGGGAATCACAGATACGCAGTATTTT	CASSELAGITDTQYF
TRBJ2-7	-	TRBD1	TRBV18	TGTGCCAGCTCACCACCGGGACAGGGGGCCTACGAGCAGTACTTC	CASSPPGQGAYEQYF
TRBJ2-7	few	-	TRBV6-6	TGTGCCAGCAGTTACTCGGGGCAGGGGTGGTACGAGCAGTACTTC	CASSYSGQGWYEQYF
TRBJ1-4	-	-	TRBV5-1	TGCGCCAGCAGCCAGACAGTGAATAATGAAAAACTGTTTTTT	CASSQTVNNEKLFF
TRBJ1-1	-	-	TRBV6-6	TGTGCCAGCAGTTACTCAGGGGATGACACTGAAGCTTTCTTT	CASSYSGDDTEAFF